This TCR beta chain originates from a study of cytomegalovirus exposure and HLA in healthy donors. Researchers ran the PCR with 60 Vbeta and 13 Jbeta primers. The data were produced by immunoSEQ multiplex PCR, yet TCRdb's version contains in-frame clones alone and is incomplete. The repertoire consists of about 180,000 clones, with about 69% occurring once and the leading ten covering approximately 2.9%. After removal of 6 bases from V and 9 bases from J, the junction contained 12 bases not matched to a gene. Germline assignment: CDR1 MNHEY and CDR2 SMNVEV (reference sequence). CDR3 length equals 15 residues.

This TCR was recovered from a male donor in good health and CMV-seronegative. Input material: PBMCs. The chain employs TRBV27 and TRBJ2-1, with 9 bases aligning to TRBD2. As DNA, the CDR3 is TGTGCCAGCAGGTCTAGCGGGGCCGAACAGGGTGAGCAGTTCTTC. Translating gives CASRSSGAEQGEQFF.